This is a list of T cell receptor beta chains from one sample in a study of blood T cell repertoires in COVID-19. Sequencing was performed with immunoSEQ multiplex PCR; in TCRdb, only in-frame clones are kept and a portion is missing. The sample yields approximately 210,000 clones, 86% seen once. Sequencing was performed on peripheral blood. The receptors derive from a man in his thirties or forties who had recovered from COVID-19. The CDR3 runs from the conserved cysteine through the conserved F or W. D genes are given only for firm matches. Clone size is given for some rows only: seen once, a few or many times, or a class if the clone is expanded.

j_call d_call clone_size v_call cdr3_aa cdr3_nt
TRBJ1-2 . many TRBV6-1 CASSESYSPSGYTF TGTGCCAGCAGTGAATCGTACAGCCCCTCTGGCTACACCTTC
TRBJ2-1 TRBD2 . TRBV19 CASRGGGSSYNEQFF TGTGCCAGCCGAGGCGGGGGTAGCTCCTACAATGAGCAGTTCTTC
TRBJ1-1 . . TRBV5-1 CASSPFSGSRDTEAFF TGCGCCAGCAGCCCTTTTTCTGGGTCCAGGGACACTGAAGCTTTCTTT
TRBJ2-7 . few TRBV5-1 CASSSSLLEQYF TGCGCCAGCAGCTCATCACTACTCGAGCAGTACTTC
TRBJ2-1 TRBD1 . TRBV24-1 CATSDLGTGGNEQFF TGTGCCACCAGTGATCTGGGGACAGGGGGCAATGAGCAGTTCTTC
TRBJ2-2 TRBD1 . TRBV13 CASSLYPGQGYTGELFF TGTGCCAGCAGCTTGTACCCGGGACAGGGGTACACCGGGGAGCTGTTTTTT
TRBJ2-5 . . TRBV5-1 CASSLEWGRQAQYF TGCGCCAGCAGCTTGGAGTGGGGGAGACAGGCCCAGTACTTC
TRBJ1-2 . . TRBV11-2 CASIIFRDTTEGNYGYTF TGTGCCAGCATTATATTCCGGGACACTACAGAGGGGAACTATGGCTACACCTTC
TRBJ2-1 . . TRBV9 CASSPKGGSSYNEQFF TGTGCCAGCAGCCCCAAGGGGGGGAGCTCCTACAATGAGCAGTTCTTC
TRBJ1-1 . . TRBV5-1 CASSALGGHRKGTEAFF TGCGCCAGCAGTGCCCTTGGAGGCCACCGTAAAGGGACTGAAGCTTTCTTT
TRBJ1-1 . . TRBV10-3 CAISPRENTEAFF TGTGCCATCTCCCCGCGGGAGAACACTGAAGCTTTCTTT
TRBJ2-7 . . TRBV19 CASSTRQDPYEQYF TGTGCCAGTAGTACGAGACAGGATCCCTACGAGCAGTACTTC
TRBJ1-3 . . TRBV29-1 CSVGDVASGNTIYF TGCAGCGTCGGTGACGTAGCCTCTGGAAACACCATATATTTT
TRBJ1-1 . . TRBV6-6 CASSPPTGPSTEAFF TGTGCCAGCAGTCCTCCCACAGGGCCGTCCACTGAAGCTTTCTTT
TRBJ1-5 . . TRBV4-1 CASSQVWVRGRSTISNQPQHF TGCGCCAGCAGCCAAGTTTGGGTGCGGGGAAGGAGTACGATAAGCAATCAGCCCCAGCATTTT
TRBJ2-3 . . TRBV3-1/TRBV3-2 CASSSSGGPTDTQYF TGTGCCAGCAGCTCATCAGGGGGGCCCACAGATACGCAGTATTTT
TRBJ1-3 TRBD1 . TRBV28 CASSSRTGYSGNTIYF TGTGCCAGCAGTTCCCGGACAGGCTACTCTGGAAACACCATATATTTT
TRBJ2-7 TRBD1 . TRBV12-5 CASSSGTGFYEQYF TGTGCTAGTTCTTCCGGGACAGGGTTCTACGAGCAGTACTTC
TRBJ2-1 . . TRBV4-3 CASSQDRVTYYNEQFF TGCGCCAGCAGCCAAGACAGGGTGACTTACTACAATGAGCAGTTCTTC
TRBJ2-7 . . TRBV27 CASSLDSLYEQYF TGTGCCAGCAGTTTGGACAGTCTCTACGAGCAGTACTTC
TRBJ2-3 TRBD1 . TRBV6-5 CASETGGSGTDTQYF TGTGCCAGCGAGACAGGGGGCTCGGGAACAGATACGCAGTATTTT
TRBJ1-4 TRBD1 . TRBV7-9 CASSRTGAPNEKLFF TGTGCCAGCAGCCGAACAGGGGCGCCTAATGAAAAACTGTTTTTT
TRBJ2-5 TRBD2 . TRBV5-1 CASSCLAGAFKETQYF TGCGCCAGCAGCTGTCTAGCGGGGGCGTTCAAAGAGACCCAGTACTTC
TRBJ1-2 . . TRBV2 CASSGLRGYTF TGTGCCAGCAGTGGACTACGGGGCTACACCTTC
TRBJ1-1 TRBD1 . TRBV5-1 CASRDRTGNTEAFF TGCGCCAGCCGCGACCGGACAGGGAACACTGAAGCTTTCTTT
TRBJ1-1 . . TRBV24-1 CATSWSRVPTEAFF TGTGCCACCAGTTGGTCCAGGGTGCCCACTGAAGCTTTCTTT
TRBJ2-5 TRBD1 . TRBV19 CASSITQGAGETQYF TGTGCCAGTAGTATAACTCAGGGGGCTGGGGAGACCCAGTACTTC
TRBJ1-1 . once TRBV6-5 CASSKDRANTEAFF TGTGCCAGCAGTAAGGACAGAGCGAACACTGAAGCTTTCTTT
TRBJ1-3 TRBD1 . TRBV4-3 CASSLGTGSGNTIYF TGCGCCAGCAGCCTCGGGACAGGATCTGGAAACACCATATATTTT
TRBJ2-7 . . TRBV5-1 CASSLGQAPYEQYF TGCGCCAGCAGCTTGGGACAGGCTCCCTACGAGCAGTACTTC
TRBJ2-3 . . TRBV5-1 CASSGTASSTDTQYF TGCGCCAGCAGCGGTACAGCCTCTAGCACAGATACGCAGTATTTT
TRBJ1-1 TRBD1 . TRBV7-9 CASSLGDRENTEAFF TGTGCCAGCAGCTTAGGGGACAGGGAGAACACTGAAGCTTTCTTT
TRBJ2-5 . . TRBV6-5 CASSYSIWDKQETQYF TGTGCCAGCAGTTACTCGATATGGGACAAACAAGAGACCCAGTACTTC
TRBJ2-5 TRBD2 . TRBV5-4 CASSSQLAGIETQYF TGTGCCAGCAGCTCTCAACTAGCGGGGATAGAGACCCAGTACTTC
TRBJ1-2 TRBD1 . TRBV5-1 CASSLGSTGGYGYTF TGCGCCAGCAGCTTAGGGTCCACAGGGGGCTATGGCTACACCTTC
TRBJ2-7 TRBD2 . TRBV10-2 CASRLAGIYEQYF TGCGCCAGCAGGCTAGCGGGGATATACGAGCAGTACTTC
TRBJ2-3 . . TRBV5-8 CASSLVPGSRLTDTQYF TGTGCCAGCAGCTTGGTGCCCGGGAGCAGGCTCACAGATACGCAGTATTTT
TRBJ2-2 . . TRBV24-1 CATSARVGANTGELFF TGTGCCACCAGTGCGAGGGTGGGCGCGAACACCGGGGAGCTGTTTTTT
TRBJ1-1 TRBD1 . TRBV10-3 CAISDDRAGTEAFF TGTGCCATCAGTGATGACAGGGCGGGCACTGAAGCTTTCTTT
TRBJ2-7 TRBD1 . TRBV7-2 CASSPSHGQGGEQYF TGTGCCAGCAGCCCCTCCCACGGACAGGGGGGAGAGCAGTACTTC
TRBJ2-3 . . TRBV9 CASSVGGHLGDTQYF TGTGCCAGCAGCGTAGGGGGCCACCTGGGAGATACGCAGTATTTT
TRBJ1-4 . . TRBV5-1 CASSMPAGQSEKLFF TGCGCCAGCAGCATGCCCGCGGGGCAAAGTGAAAAACTGTTTTTT